These 10 T cell receptor beta chains originate from one sample sequenced in a study of cytomegalovirus exposure and HLA in healthy donors. PCR amplification relied on 60 Vbeta primers (plus 13 Jbeta primers). Clones were read by immunoSEQ multiplex PCR, and TCRdb kept only the in-frame ones, dropping some. The table shows 150,000 to 200,000 clones, with 70% to 80% occurring only once. Sequencing was performed on PBMCs. These receptors were obtained from a man aged 55-75 years in good health and CMV-seronegative.

The V gene is TRBV19, the J gene TRBJ2-2; D gene unclear. The CDR3 runs 18 residues. V was shortened by 5 bases and J by 8 bases, with 27 bases between the two germline ends. Germline V gene sequence: CDR1 LNHDA, CDR2 SQIVND (reference sequence). This CDR3 is CASSPIQRRPRDLGELFF. The CDR3 nucleotides are TGTGCCAGTAGTCCCATCCAAAGGCGGCCCCGAGACTTAGGGGAGCTGTTTTTT.

Concerning this clone itself: Sequence at one end of the junction differs from germline and may be a read error. This chain joins TRBV9 and TRBJ1-2; a possible D gene is TRBD1 (6 bases). Germline CDR1 SGDLS, CDR2 YYNGEE. The CDR3 spans 15 residues. This chain's CDR3 is CASSVESGEGYGYPF. The CDR3 DNA sequence: TGTGCCAGCAGCGTAGAATCAGGGGAAGGATATGGCTACCCCTTC. The whole variable domain, filled in from reference TRBV9 and TRBJ1-2, reads DSGVTQTPKHLITATGQRVTLRCSPRSGDLSVYWYQQSLDQGLQFLIQYYNGEERAKGNILERFSAQQFPDLHSELNLSSLELGDSALYFCASSVESGEGYGYPFGSGTRLTVV.

The CDR3 bases are TGTGCCAGCAGTGACCCCGGAGGGCCGCAGCTTTACGAGCAGTACTTC. Protein: CASSDPGGPQLYEQYF. This sequence joins TRBV6-1 and TRBJ2-7, with a possible D match to TRBD2 (6 bases). Germline V gives CDR1 MNHNS, CDR2 SASEGT. V dropped 3 bases and J dropped 4 bases, with 19 bases sitting between them. This CDR3 has 16 amino acids.

The chain has TRBV5-4 and TRBJ2-3; 11 nucleotides align to TRBD2. The germline V gene has CDR1 SGHNT and CDR2 YYREEE (reference sequence). V trimming: 3 bases; J trimming: 7 bases; junction bases outside the gene matches: 13. CDR3 length: 17 amino acids. CDR3 nucleotides: TGTGCCAGCAGCTCGGGGGGTAGCGGGGGGGCGGTAAATACGCAGTATTTT. Translation: CASSSGGSGGAVNTQYF.

The chain joins TRBV28 to TRBJ2-1; D unresolved. Germline CDR1 and CDR2: MDHEN and SYDVKM. CDR3 length equals 13 residues. V lost 2 bases, J lost 4 bases, and 6 bases lay in between. The CDR3 nucleotides are TGTGCCAGCAGTTTAGGCAGTTACAATGAGCAGTTCTTC. It codes for CASSLGSYNEQFF. Looking up the rest from reference TRBV28 and TRBJ2-1 gives the full variable domain: DVKVTQSSRYLVKRTGEKVFLECVQDMDHENMFWYRQDPGLGLRLIYFSYDVKMKEKGDIPEGYSVSREKKERFSLILESASTNQTSMYLCASSLGSYNEQFFGPGTRLTVL.

The gene calls are TRBV5-3 and TRBJ2-1; the match to TRBD2 covers 8 bases. TRBV5-3 is annotated as an ORF whose role is uncertain. V was clipped by 4 bases and J by 5 bases; unmatched bases: 8. The CDR3 runs 15 residues. The CDR3 loop reads CARSTGLVGDNEQFF. The CDR3 DNA reads TGTGCCAGAAGCACGGGACTAGTAGGGGACAATGAGCAGTTCTTC.

The chain couples TRBV19 to TRBJ2-7, with D possibly being TRBD1 (5 bases). Trimming shortened V by 3 bases and J by 3 bases, and 12 bases separated the two germline ends. The CDR3 has 14 residues. CDR1 LNHDA and CDR2 SQIVND come from the germline V gene (reference sequence). The CDR3 protein is CASSISTASYEQYF. CDR3 DNA sequence: TGTGCCAGTAGTATCTCGACAGCAAGCTACGAGCAGTACTTC.

V is TRBV7-6 and J is TRBJ2-7, with 7 bases lining up with TRBD2. CDR3 length: 15 residues. Germline CDR1 SGHVS, CDR2 FNYEAQ. Unmatched junction bases numbered 10, after V lost 3 bases and J lost 5 bases. In DNA form, the CDR3 reads TGTGCCAGCAGCTTGGCTGGGGGGGGGTCTAACGAGCAGTACTTC. This sequence encodes CASSLAGGGSNEQYF.

The chain links TRBV2 to TRBJ2-5, with D perhaps matching TRBD2 (6 bases). There are 14 residues in the CDR3. Per germline, CDR1 SNHLY and CDR2 FYNNEI. V lost 10 bases and J 5 bases, leaving 20 bases between the germline ends. The CDR3 DNA reads as TGTGCCACCAGGACTACCACCGCCGGGGAGACCCAGTACTTC. This codes for CATRTTTAGETQYF.

The chain is built from TRBV27 and TRBJ2-5; 9 positions agree with TRBD2. The junction had 12 bases not matched to a gene; V was cut back by 6 bases and J by 4 bases. The CDR3 is made up of 16 amino acids. Germline V CDR1 and CDR2: MNHEY, SMNVEV (reference sequence). CDR3 coding DNA: TGTGCCAGCAGCTCCCCTTCTAGCGGGGAGGGAGAGACCCAGTACTTC. Encoded protein: CASSSPSSGEGETQYF.